Following are 26 T cell receptor beta chains from one sample sequenced in a study of T cells in Graves' hyperthyroidism and ophthalmopathy. There were TCR beta CDR3 regions amplified from RNA transcripts. First-round RT-PCR of the TCR CDR3 relied on the HTBI primer set. From the multiplex PCR reads, TCRdb called clonotypes with MiXCR, one entry per CDR3 protein. The sample lists 450,000 to 650,000 distinct CDR3 sequences; around 21% were seen once. Sample: blood. The receptors were gathered from a man in his late teens or twenties with Graves' hyperthyroidism.

This clonotype was counted many times. The genes are TRBV5-1 and TRBJ2-6, with 8 bases lining up with TRBD1. The CDR3 runs 18 residues. CDR1 and CDR2 from the germline V gene are SGHRS and YFSETQ. The trim removed 0 bases at V and 1 base at J, leaving 6 bases unmatched. The CDR3 protein is CASSLAYRGTSGANVLTF. In DNA, the CDR3 is TGCGCCAGCAGCTTGGCCTACAGGGGGACTTCTGGGGCCAACGTCCTGACTTTC.

In its sample, this clonotype was seen many times. V is TRBV6-5 and J is TRBJ1-2; D uncertain. Trimming stripped 3 bases from V and 1 base from J, with 6 bases between. Germline CDR1 MNHEY, CDR2 SVGAGI. This CDR3 comprises 13 residues. The CDR3 DNA reads TGTGCCAGCAGTTATGGGGTTAACTATGGCTACACCTTC. Translating it yields CASSYGVNYGYTF.

The rearrangement uses TRBV30 and TRBJ2-5; D could derive from TRBD1 or TRBD2 (5 bases each). The CDR3 has 14 residues. Germline CDR1 and CDR2: GTSNPN and SVGIG (reference sequence). The CDR3 is CAWLTGALGGTQYF. The CDR3 bases are TGTGCTTGGCTCACCGGGGCGCTAGGCGGGACCCAGTACTTC. Full variable domain (missing parts from reference TRBV30 and TRBJ2-5): SQTIHQWPATLVQPVGSPLSLECTVEGTSNPNLYWYRQAAGRGLQLLFYSVGIGQISSEVPQNLSASRPQDRQFILSSKKLLLSDSGFYLCAWLTGALGGTQYFGPGTRLLVL.

The chain employs TRBV15 and TRBJ1-1; TRBD1 matches 7 bases. The CDR3 totals 20 residues. The V and J ends lost 3 bases and 6 bases, in that order; junction bases with no gene match: 25. Germline CDR1 reads LNHNV; CDR2 reads YYDKDF (reference sequence). CDR3 nucleotide sequence: TGTGCCACCAGCAGCCCGCCAGGCAGGGGGACATCAAGCGGCTACGCTGAAGCTTTCTTT. Amino acids: CATSSPPGRGTSSGYAEAFF. Looking up the rest from reference TRBV15 and TRBJ1-1 gives the full variable domain: DAMVIQNPRYQVTQFGKPVTLSCSQTLNHNVMYWYQQKSSQAPKLLFHYYDKDFNNEADTPDNFQSRRPNTSFCFLDIRSPGLGDTAMYLCATSSPPGRGTSSGYAEAFFGQGTRLTVV.

This clonotype has a count of ten or more. The chain recombines TRBV6-5 with TRBJ2-5; D is uncertain. This CDR3 spans 14 amino acids. The ends were cut back, 1 base at V and 3 bases at J, with 9 bases in the middle. CDR1 is MNHEY, CDR2 SVGAGI, per germline. The CDR3 sequence: CASSYFGGKETQYF. The DNA for the CDR3 is TGTGCCAGCAGTTACTTTGGCGGTAAAGAGACCCAGTACTTC.

In this sample, this clonotype turned up a few times. A read error is possible here, since a much larger clone lies one base away. This chain joins TRBV28 and TRBJ1-2; D uncertain. Trimming left V 6 bases short and J 3 bases short, with 8 bases between. The CDR3 spans 12 residues. CDR1 and CDR2 (germline): MDHEN, SYDVKM. This chain's CDR3 is CASRWGDYGYTF. The CDR3 DNA sequence: TGTGCCAGCAGATGGGGAGACTATGGCTACACCTTC.

There are many counts of this clonotype. V usage is TRBV16 and J usage is TRBJ1-5; no firm D call. The CDR3 is made up of 15 amino acids. Germline assignment: CDR1 KGHSY and CDR2 FQNENV. Between the trimmed V and J ends, which lost 1 base and 4 bases, there was a span of 11 bases. The CDR3 loop reads CASSQFFGENQPQHF. The CDR3 DNA follows: TGTGCCAGCAGCCAATTCTTCGGCGAGAATCAGCCCCAGCATTTT.

The chain joins TRBV12-3 or TRBV12-4 to TRBJ2-7; TRBD1 aligns across 7 bases. The length of the CDR3 is 13 residues. V dropped 4 bases and J dropped 3; count of bases not matched to a gene: 3. CDR3 protein: CASSSRGHYEQYF. CDR3 DNA: TGTGCCAGCAGTTCAAGGGGGCACTACGAGCAGTACTTC.

This clonotype was detected ten times or more. V gene TRBV5-5 combines with J gene TRBJ1-1; D is unresolved. Trimming cost V 2 bases and J 7 bases, with 15 bases left between them. The CDR3 contains 14 residues. The germline gives CDR1 SGHKS, CDR2 YYEKEE (reference sequence). The CDR3 region has the DNA TGTGCCAGCAGCTTTACCGGACGGGTGGATGAAGCTTTCTTT. Protein sequence: CASSFTGRVDEAFF.

This clonotype occurred many times. The CDR3 DNA follows: TGTGCCAGCAGCTTCTCGGAGACTGAAGCTTTCTTT. Translating gives CASSFSETEAFF. V and J are TRBV7-9 and TRBJ1-1; D gene unclear. This CDR3 has 12 residues. Between the trimmed V and J ends, which lost 3 bases and 5 bases, there was a span of 7 bases. Looked up from germline, CDR1 is SEHNR and CDR2 is FQNEAQ (reference sequence).

This clonotype turned up a few times. This chain connects TRBV11-1 to TRBJ2-5; TRBD2 agrees at 11 bases. Germline V gives CDR1 SGHAT, CDR2 FQDESV (reference sequence). The junction had 6 bases not matched to a gene; V was cut back by 1 base and J by 2 bases. This CDR3 region has 17 residues. CDR3 nucleotides: TGTGCCAGCAGCTTAGTTTTTACTAGCGGGGGTCAAGAGACCCAGTACTTC. It yields the protein CASSLVFTSGGQETQYF.

This clonotype has at least ten counts. The chain has TRBV24-1 and TRBJ1-5; D uncertain. The V and J ends lost 4 bases and 8 bases respectively, with 11 bases between them. This CDR3 is 13 amino acids long. CDR1 is KGHDR, CDR2 SFDVKD, per germline. The CDR3 DNA is TGTGCCACCAGTGACAACCCATATGAGCCCCAGCATTTT. This sequence encodes CATSDNPYEPQHF.

This clonotype was detected many times. This CDR3 is CASSYSNWVQTEAFF. CDR3 DNA: TGTGCCAGCAGTTACTCGAATTGGGTGCAGACTGAAGCTTTCTTT. This sequence joins TRBV6-5 and TRBJ1-1; D is unresolved. V was clipped by 0 bases and J by 5 bases, with 13 bases between them. This CDR3 spans 15 amino acids. Germline V gene sequence: CDR1 MNHEY, CDR2 SVGAGI.

This clonotype was counted many times. The chain employs TRBV12-3 or TRBV12-4 and TRBJ2-5; D may be TRBD2 (5 bases). V was trimmed by 1 base and J by 10 bases, leaving 7 bases between them. This CDR3 is 11 amino acids long. CDR3 sequence (DNA): TGTGCCAGCAGTTTAGTACGGGACCAGTACTTC. This codes for CASSLVRDQYF.

This clonotype has ten or more counts. V and J are TRBV11-2 and TRBJ2-5; D call uncertain. V lost 4 bases to trimming and J lost 2 bases, with 11 bases between them. Germline-derived CDR1 and CDR2 are SGHAT and FQNNGV. This CDR3 comprises 14 residues. The CDR3 is CASSSPGYQETQYF. CDR3 coding DNA: TGTGCCAGCAGCTCCCCCGGTTATCAAGAGACCCAGTACTTC.

The genes are TRBV19 and TRBJ2-2, with D perhaps TRBD2 (5 bases). CDR3 length: 12 residues. The V end was cut by 5 bases, the J end by 9 bases, with 10 bases between. Germline V gene sequence: CDR1 LNHDA, CDR2 SQIVND (reference sequence). The CDR3 here is CASSVDSWELFF. Written as DNA, the CDR3 is TGTGCCAGTAGTGTGGACTCATGGGAGCTGTTTTTT.

The chain has TRBV27 and TRBJ2-7, with 11 bases fitting TRBD1. Germline assignment: CDR1 MNHEY and CDR2 SMNVEV (reference sequence). The CDR3 runs to 15 residues. The V and J ends lost 6 bases and 2 bases, in that order; junction bases with no gene match: 6. In DNA form, the CDR3 reads TGTGCCAGCAGGGAAGGGACAGGGGGACCCTACGAGCAGTACTTC. Translating it yields CASREGTGGPYEQYF.

The table lists this clonotype with a few counts. The chain recombines TRBV19 with TRBJ1-1; D not certain. The V end lost 10 bases, the J end lost 1 base, and 13 bases lay between the germline ends. CDR1 is LNHDA, CDR2 SQIVND, per germline (reference sequence). CDR3 size: 13 residues. This CDR3 is CATSLGSNTEAFF. CDR3 bases: TGTGCCACATCACTGGGGTCGAACACTGAAGCTTTCTTT.

With regard to this clonotype: This may arise from a read error, as a much more abundant clone is one base away. This CDR3 fails to terminate in the conserved phenylalanine or tryptophan, so it likely reflects a read error. This chain joins TRBV7-2 and TRBJ2-7, with TRBD2 as a possible D gene (5 bases). The CDR3 extends over 13 amino acids. The V gene's germline CDR1 is SGHTA and CDR2 FQGNSA. V lost 1 base and J lost 4, with 8 bases in between. CDR3 sequence reads: CASSLVGLYEQYL. CDR3 bases: TGTGCCAGCAGCTTAGTCGGACTTTACGAGCAGTACTTG.

The chain employs TRBV7-2 and TRBJ1-2, with 7 positions matching TRBD1. The germline CDR1 and CDR2 sequences are SGHTA and FQGNSA. V dropped 2 bases and J dropped 2; count of bases not matched to a gene: 5. The CDR3 covers 15 residues. Here the CDR3 reads CASSLPGTANYGYTF. In DNA form, the CDR3 reads TGTGCCAGCAGCTTACCCGGGACAGCAAACTATGGCTACACCTTC.

The rearrangement links TRBV24-1 to TRBJ1-5; D might be TRBD1 (5 bases). The CDR3 loop spans 15 amino acids. The germline V and J ends were trimmed by 4 bases and 2 bases, with 11 bases remaining between them. CDR1 and CDR2 from the germline V gene are KGHDR and SFDVKD. CDR3 bases: TGTGCCACCAGTGAGGGGGACCTCCGCAATCAGCCCCAGCATTTT. Encoded protein: CATSEGDLRNQPQHF.

This clonotype occurred many times. This rearrangement joins TRBV6-4 to TRBJ1-1; 10 bases are a match to TRBD1. The CDR3 sequence is 18 residues long. V trimming: 11 bases; J trimming: 1 base; junction bases outside the gene matches: 19. CDR1 and CDR2 (germline): MRHNA, SNTAGT. The CDR3, as DNA: TGTGCCGCTCCAATTCTGCCGGGACAGGGGTCGGCGAACACTGAAGCTTTCTTT. It yields the protein CAAPILPGQGSANTEAFF.

The sample holds many counts of this clonotype. The rearrangement joins TRBV12-3 or TRBV12-4 to TRBJ1-1; D is perhaps TRBD1 (5 bases). The V end was cut by 6 bases, the J end by 6 bases, with 17 bases between. The CDR3 covers 14 residues. Here the CDR3 DNA reads TGTGCCAGCAGGGCGACCGGGGGGTCTGCTGAAGCTTTCTTT. Amino acid sequence: CASRATGGSAEAFF.

In this sample, this clonotype turned up a few times. The CDR3 protein is CASSQDKGTGGLQHF. CDR3 in DNA: TGCGCCAGCAGCCAAGATAAGGGGACAGGGGGCCTCCAGCATTTT. The chain employs TRBV4-1 and TRBJ1-5; 12 nucleotides align to TRBD1. The V gene end was trimmed by 0 bases and the J gene end by 12 bases; junction bases not matched to a gene: 6. The length of the CDR3 is 15 residues. Germline V gene lookup returns CDR1 MGHRA and CDR2 YSYEKL.

This clonotype occurred many times. J is TRBJ1-1 and V is TRBV28; D may be TRBD1 (5 bases). Trimming took 3 bases from V and 11 from J, leaving 13 bases between them. The CDR3 has 12 residues. Germline V gene lookup returns CDR1 MDHEN and CDR2 SYDVKM. The CDR3 loop reads CASSLIGGDAFF. The CDR3 coding sequence is TGTGCCAGCAGTTTGATCGGCGGGGACGCTTTCTTT. The full variable domain, rest sourced from reference TRBV28 and TRBJ1-1, is DVKVTQSSRYLVKRTGEKVFLECVQDMDHENMFWYRQDPGLGLRLIYFSYDVKMKEKGDIPEGYSVSREKKERFSLILESASTNQTSMYLCASSLIGGDAFFGQGTRLTVV.

The J gene is TRBJ2-7, the V gene TRBV27; 7 nucleotides agree with TRBD2. The V segment lost 1 base and the J segment 5 bases; nucleotides outside the gene matches: 5. The CDR3 is 14 residues long. CDR1 is MNHEY and CDR2 is SMNVEV in the germline V gene (reference sequence). The CDR3 DNA reads TGTGCCAGCAGTTTATATGCGGGGACTAACGAGCAGTACTTC. As protein: CASSLYAGTNEQYF.